This TCR beta chain was recovered during a study of siplizumab effects on memory and regulatory T cells. General observations from the study: Apparently more diverse than memory cells, naive T cells also seemed major alloresponse contributors. Siplizumab significantly brought down the alloreactive sequences that trace back to unstimulated CD4+ memory cells. Only a minority of proliferating CD4+ or CD8+ clones had an assignable naive or memory phenotype, with roughly 80-96% lacking one.

Points on this clone: Its antigen is unidentified.

V lost 0 bases, J lost 0 bases, and 6 bases lay in between. The CDR3 extends over 15 amino acids. In germline, CDR1 is MNHEY, CDR2 SMNVEV (reference sequence). Assays captured roughly 9.3 x 10^4 TCR templates per sample. Repertoires were generated with immunoSEQ multiplex PCR, while TCRdb's copy carries only in-frame clones and drops some. The sample carries some 100,000 clones, roughly 93% recorded once. Sequencing used CD8+ T cells sorted from blood. V and J are TRBV27 and TRBJ1-3; D unclear. The source of this sequence is a human donor in good health. The CDR3 loop is CASSLSLGSGNTIYF. The CDR3 DNA sequence: TGTGCCAGCAGTTTATCGCTTGGCTCTGGAAACACCATATATTTT.